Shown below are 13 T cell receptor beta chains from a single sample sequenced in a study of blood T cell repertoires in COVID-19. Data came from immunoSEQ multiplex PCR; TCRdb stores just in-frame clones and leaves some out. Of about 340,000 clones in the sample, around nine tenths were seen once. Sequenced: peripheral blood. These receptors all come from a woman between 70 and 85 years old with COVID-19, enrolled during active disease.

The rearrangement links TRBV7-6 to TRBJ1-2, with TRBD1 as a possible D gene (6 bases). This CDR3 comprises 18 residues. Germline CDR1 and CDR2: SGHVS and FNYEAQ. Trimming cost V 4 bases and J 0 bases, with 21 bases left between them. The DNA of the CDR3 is TGTGCCAGCAGCTCGTACCGTCTAGGACAGAAAACTAACTATGGCTACACCTTC. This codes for CASSSYRLGQKTNYGYTF.

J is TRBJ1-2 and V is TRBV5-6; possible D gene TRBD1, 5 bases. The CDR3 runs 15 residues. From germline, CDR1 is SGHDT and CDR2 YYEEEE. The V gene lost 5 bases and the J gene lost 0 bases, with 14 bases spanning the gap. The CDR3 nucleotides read TGTGCCAGCAGAGGCCGGGGGACTGCTAACTATGGCTACACCTTC. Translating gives CASRGRGTANYGYTF.

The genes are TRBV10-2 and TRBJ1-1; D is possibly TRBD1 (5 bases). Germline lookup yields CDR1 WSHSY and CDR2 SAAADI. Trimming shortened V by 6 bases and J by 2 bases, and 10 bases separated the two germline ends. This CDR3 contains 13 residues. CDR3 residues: CASRTEINTEAFF. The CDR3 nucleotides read TGCGCCAGCAGGACAGAGATAAACACTGAAGCTTTCTTT.

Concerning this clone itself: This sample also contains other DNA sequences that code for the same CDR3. CDR3 amino acids: CASSLDRGNTEAFF. CDR3 DNA sequence: TGTGCCAGCAGCTTGGACAGGGGGAACACTGAAGCTTTCTTT. The gene calls are TRBV6-5 and TRBJ1-1; 9 bases align to TRBD1. CDR1 is MNHEY, CDR2 SVGAGI, per germline. V lost 6 bases and J lost 1; bases outside the gene matches: 3. CDR3 length: 14 residues.

The CDR3 coding sequence is TGCGCCAGCAGCCAAGGGGGAGCCCTCTATGGCTACACCTTC. Amino acid sequence: CASSQGGALYGYTF. This sequence joins TRBV4-1 and TRBJ1-2, with unresolved D. Germline CDR1 is MGHRA and CDR2 is YSYEKL. V was pared by 1 base and J by 4 bases, with 10 bases between. The CDR3 is 14 amino acids.

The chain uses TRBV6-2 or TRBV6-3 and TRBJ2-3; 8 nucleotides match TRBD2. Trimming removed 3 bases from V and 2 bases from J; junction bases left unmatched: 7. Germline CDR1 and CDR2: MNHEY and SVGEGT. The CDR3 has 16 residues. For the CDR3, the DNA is TGTGCCAGCAGTTATGACGGGACTAGGGCCACAGATACGCAGTATTTT. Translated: CASSYDGTRATDTQYF.

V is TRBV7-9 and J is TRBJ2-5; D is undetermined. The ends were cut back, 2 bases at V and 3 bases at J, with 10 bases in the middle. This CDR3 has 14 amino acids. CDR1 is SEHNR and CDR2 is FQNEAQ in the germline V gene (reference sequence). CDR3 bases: TGTGCCAGCAGCTTAAACGGGTGGGAAGAGACCCAGTACTTC. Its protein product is CASSLNGWEETQYF.

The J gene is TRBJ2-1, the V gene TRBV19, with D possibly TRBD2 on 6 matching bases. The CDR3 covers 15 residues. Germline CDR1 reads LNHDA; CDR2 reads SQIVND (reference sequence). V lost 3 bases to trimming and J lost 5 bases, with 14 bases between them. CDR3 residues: CASSMGGAWDNEQFF. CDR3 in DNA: TGTGCCAGTAGTATGGGCGGGGCATGGGACAATGAGCAGTTCTTC.

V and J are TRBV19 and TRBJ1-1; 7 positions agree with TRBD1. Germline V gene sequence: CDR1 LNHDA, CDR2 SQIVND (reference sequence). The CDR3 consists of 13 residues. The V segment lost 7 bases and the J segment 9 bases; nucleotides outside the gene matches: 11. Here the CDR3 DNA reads TGTGCCAGTACCATAGGGGCAGGGGGGCAAGCTTTCTTT. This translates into CASTIGAGGQAFF.

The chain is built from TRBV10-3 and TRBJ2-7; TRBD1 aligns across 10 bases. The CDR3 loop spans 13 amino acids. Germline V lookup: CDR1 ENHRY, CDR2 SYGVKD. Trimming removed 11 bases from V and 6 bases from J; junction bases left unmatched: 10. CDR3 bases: TGTGCCTCCGCCCGGGACAGGGGTAGCGAGCAGTACTTC. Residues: CASARDRGSEQYF.

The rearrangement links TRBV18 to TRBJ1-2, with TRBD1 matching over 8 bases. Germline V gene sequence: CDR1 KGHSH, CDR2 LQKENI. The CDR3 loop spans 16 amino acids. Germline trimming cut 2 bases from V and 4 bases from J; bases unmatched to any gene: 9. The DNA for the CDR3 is TGTGCCAGCTCACCAGGGGCAGGGGGCGAGAGCTATGGCTACACCTTC. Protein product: CASSPGAGGESYGYTF.

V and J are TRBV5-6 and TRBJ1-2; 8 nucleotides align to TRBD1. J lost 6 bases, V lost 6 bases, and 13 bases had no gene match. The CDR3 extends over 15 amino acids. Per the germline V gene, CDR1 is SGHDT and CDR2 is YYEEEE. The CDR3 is CASTRRTGRRNGYTF. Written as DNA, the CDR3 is TGTGCCAGCACACGAAGGACAGGGCGGAGGAATGGCTACACCTTC.

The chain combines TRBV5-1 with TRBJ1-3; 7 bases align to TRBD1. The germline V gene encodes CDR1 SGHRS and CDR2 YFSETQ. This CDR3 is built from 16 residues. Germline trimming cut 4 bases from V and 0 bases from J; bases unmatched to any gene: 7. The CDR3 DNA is TGCGCCAGCAGCGTGTGGACAGGATACTCTGGAAACACCATATATTTT. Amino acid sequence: CASSVWTGYSGNTIYF. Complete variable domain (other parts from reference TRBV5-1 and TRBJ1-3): KAGVTQTPRYLIKTRGQQVTLSCSPISGHRSVSWYQQTPGQGLQFLFEYFSETQRNKGNFPGRFSGRQFSNSRSEMNVSTLELGDSALYLCASSVWTGYSGNTIYFGEGSWLTVV.